One and the same sample provided the 17 T cell receptor beta chains below, sequenced in a study of blood T cell repertoires in COVID-19. This table comes from immunoSEQ multiplex PCR, and its TCRdb copy is limited to in-frame clones, with some not included. The top ten clones hold 16% of a sample with 80,000 to 95,000 clones, 75% to 90% of them seen once. Specimen: peripheral blood. The receptors were sampled from a woman older than 75 with active or convalescent COVID-19.

The chain has TRBV5-1 and TRBJ1-5; the match to TRBD1 covers 7 bases. The trim removed 0 bases at V and 5 bases at J, leaving 5 bases unmatched. Germline CDR1 reads SGHRS; CDR2 reads YFSETQ. The CDR3 loop spans 15 amino acids. The CDR3 loop is CASSLGDSADQPQHF. CDR3 nucleotides: TGCGCCAGCAGCTTGGGGGACAGTGCAGATCAGCCCCAGCATTTT. Variable domain in full (rest from reference TRBV5-1 and TRBJ1-5): KAGVTQTPRYLIKTRGQQVTLSCSPISGHRSVSWYQQTPGQGLQFLFEYFSETQRNKGNFPGRFSGRQFSNSRSEMNVSTLELGDSALYLCASSLGDSADQPQHFGDGTRLSIL.

The rearrangement links TRBV29-1 to TRBJ1-3; 8 bases are shared with TRBD1. In germline, CDR1 is SQVTM, CDR2 ANQGSEA. The V gene end was trimmed by 2 bases and the J gene end by 2 bases; junction bases not matched to a gene: 5. This CDR3 is 15 amino acids long. CDR3 nucleotide sequence: TGCAGCGTTGAACTTGGACAGGGCCCTGGAAACACCATATATTTT. The encoded protein is CSVELGQGPGNTIYF.

This clone has just one count. The chain couples TRBV6-4 to TRBJ2-1; 8 nucleotides line up with TRBD1. Germline V gene lookup returns CDR1 MRHNA and CDR2 SNTAGT. V trimming: 4 bases; J trimming: 8 bases; junction bases outside the gene matches: 7. There are 14 residues in the CDR3. In nucleotides, the CDR3 is TGTGCCAGCAGTGCCCAAGGACAGGGCGATGAGCAGTTCTTC. Residues: CASSAQGQGDEQFF.

V is TRBV6-6 and J is TRBJ2-1; possible D gene TRBD2, 6 bases. CDR3 length: 16 residues. The V gene lost 6 bases and the J gene lost 0 bases, with 15 bases spanning the gap. Per the germline V gene, CDR1 is MNHNY and CDR2 is SVGAGI (reference sequence). For the CDR3, the DNA is TGTGCCAGCAGGCATGGGGGGACTCACTCCTACAATGAGCAGTTCTTC. Protein: CASRHGGTHSYNEQFF.

The rearrangement joins TRBV9 to TRBJ1-2, with unresolved D. V dropped 2 bases and J dropped 7 bases, with 15 bases sitting between them. This CDR3 has 14 residues. CDR1 and CDR2 from the germline V gene are SGDLS and YYNGEE. This CDR3 is CASSVTPQAAGYTF. In DNA form, the CDR3 reads TGTGCCAGCAGCGTGACACCTCAAGCAGCTGGCTACACCTTC.

This clone was detected only a few times. The chain joins TRBV21-1 to TRBJ1-2; the table's D gene call, TRBD1, was not cross checked with the DNA. TRBV21-1 is tagged as a pseudogene. This CDR3 has 13 amino acids. The CDR3: CASSGQNRGGYTF. The CDR3 DNA follows: TGTGCCAGCAGCGGACAAAACAGGGGGGGCTACACCTTC.

This clone is a singleton in its sample. This chain links TRBV4-3 with TRBJ2-6; 12 positions agree with TRBD1. CDR1 and CDR2 from the germline V gene are LGHNA and YSLEER. The CDR3 runs 19 residues. Losses at the gene ends were 0 bases for V and 2 bases for J; bases not matched to a gene: 5. This CDR3 is CASSQDEGTGGAGANVLTF. CDR3 DNA: TGCGCCAGCAGCCAAGACGAGGGGACAGGGGGCGCTGGGGCCAACGTCCTGACTTTC.

The V call is TRBV4-2, the J call TRBJ2-7; 7 bases are a match to TRBD2. The V gene end was trimmed by 0 bases and the J gene end by 1 base; junction bases not matched to a gene: 6. Per the germline V gene, CDR1 is LGHNA and CDR2 is YNFKEQ. The CDR3 has 16 amino acids. The DNA for the CDR3 is TGTGCCAGCAGCCAAGATTACGGCGGGGGTTCCTACGAGCAGTACTTC. It is translated as CASSQDYGGGSYEQYF.

This sequence joins TRBV21-1 and TRBJ1-1; no check of the table's D call, TRBD1, against the DNA was made. TRBV21-1 is assigned pseudogene status. CDR3 size: 17 residues. The CDR3 is CASSKDQGAGRNTEAFF. The CDR3 DNA follows: TGTGCCAGCAGCAAAGATCAGGGGGCGGGGAGGAACACTGAAGCTTTCTTT.

The chain employs TRBV6-8 and TRBJ2-1; 13 bases are shared with TRBD2. CDR1 MNHGY and CDR2 SAAAGT come from the germline V gene. With V trimmed by 7 bases and J by 4 bases, 10 bases remained unmatched. The CDR3 is 17 residues long. CDR3 region: CASTAAGTSGDYNEQFF. DNA for the CDR3: TGTGCCAGCACCGCGGCCGGGACTAGCGGGGATTACAATGAGCAGTTCTTC.

This clone was picked up a small number of times. The chain joins TRBV11-3 to TRBJ1-1; 10 bases align to TRBD1. Germline CDR1 is SGHNT and CDR2 is YENEEA. Trimming took 6 bases from V and 2 from J; bases not matched to a gene: 6. This CDR3 is built from 15 residues. CDR3 sequence reads: CASRAGQGTNTEAFF. The CDR3 DNA follows: TGTGCCAGCAGGGCGGGACAGGGGACAAACACTGAAGCTTTCTTT.

A single count supports this clone. The chain joins TRBV7-3 to TRBJ2-2, with 8 nucleotides matching TRBD1. V shed 2 bases, J shed 2 bases, and the junction held 13 bases outside the gene matches. Looked up from germline, CDR1 is SGHTA and CDR2 is FQGTGA. This CDR3 region has 19 residues. CDR3 DNA sequence: TGTGCCAGCAGCTTATATCATCGAGTAGGACAGGGAAACACCGGGGAGCTGTTTTTT. This gives the protein CASSLYHRVGQGNTGELFF.

This clone was observed a handful of times. V is TRBV30 and J is TRBJ1-2; weak D call: TRBD1 (6 bases). V was trimmed by 0 bases and J by 8 bases, leaving 7 bases between them. CDR1 and CDR2 (germline): GTSNPN, SVGIG (reference sequence). This CDR3 spans 11 amino acids. Here the CDR3 reads CAWSVQGGYTF. The CDR3 region has the DNA TGTGCCTGGAGTGTACAGGGAGGCTACACCTTC.

J is TRBJ2-3 and V is TRBV4-2, with TRBD2 matching 9 bases. V dropped 0 bases and J dropped 5; count of bases not matched to a gene: 12. The CDR3 contains 18 residues. Germline values: CDR1 LGHNA, CDR2 YNFKEQ. CDR3 sequence reads: CASSQDPSGTGRGDTQYF. DNA for the CDR3: TGTGCCAGCAGCCAAGATCCTAGCGGGACGGGCCGGGGAGATACGCAGTATTTT.

The chain combines TRBV14 with TRBJ2-7, with 7 bases that match TRBD2. The V gene's germline CDR1 is SGHDN and CDR2 FVKESK. V was pared by 4 bases and J by 6 bases, with 18 bases of the junction left unmatched. The CDR3 contains 17 residues. CDR3 protein: CASSPMGGPLTTREQYF. For the CDR3, the DNA is TGTGCCAGCAGCCCCATGGGAGGGCCCCTCACAACTCGCGAGCAGTACTTC.

The chain carries TRBV20-1 and TRBJ2-3; the match to TRBD2 covers 8 bases. The ends lost 3 bases at V and 2 bases at J; junction bases unmatched: 13. The CDR3 extends over 17 amino acids. Germline V gene lookup returns CDR1 DFQATT and CDR2 SNEGSKA (reference sequence). The CDR3 sequence is CSASVGSGATNTDTQYF. Here the CDR3 DNA reads TGCAGTGCTAGTGTTGGTAGCGGGGCGACTAACACAGATACGCAGTATTTT.

This rearrangement joins TRBV7-2 to TRBJ2-1, with 8 nucleotides matching TRBD1. The V gene end was trimmed by 6 bases and the J gene end by 7 bases; junction bases not matched to a gene: 5. There are 13 residues in the CDR3. Germline lookup yields CDR1 SGHTA and CDR2 FQGNSA. The CDR3 reads CASRPGGGNEQFF. CDR3 in DNA: TGTGCCAGCAGACCAGGGGGCGGAAATGAGCAGTTCTTC.